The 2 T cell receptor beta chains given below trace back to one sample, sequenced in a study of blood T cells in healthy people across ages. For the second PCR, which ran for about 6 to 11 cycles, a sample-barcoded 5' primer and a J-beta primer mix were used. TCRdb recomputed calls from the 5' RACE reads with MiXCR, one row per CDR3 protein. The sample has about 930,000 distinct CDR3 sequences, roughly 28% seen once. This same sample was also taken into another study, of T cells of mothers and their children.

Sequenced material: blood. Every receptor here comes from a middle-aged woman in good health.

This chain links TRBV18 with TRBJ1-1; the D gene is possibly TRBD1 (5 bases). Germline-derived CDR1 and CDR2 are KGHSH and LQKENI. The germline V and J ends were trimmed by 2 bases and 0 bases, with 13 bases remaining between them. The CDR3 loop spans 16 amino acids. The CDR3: CASSPSGGIMNTEAFF. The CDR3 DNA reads TGTGCCAGCTCACCAAGCGGGGGGATCATGAACACTGAAGCTTTCTTT.

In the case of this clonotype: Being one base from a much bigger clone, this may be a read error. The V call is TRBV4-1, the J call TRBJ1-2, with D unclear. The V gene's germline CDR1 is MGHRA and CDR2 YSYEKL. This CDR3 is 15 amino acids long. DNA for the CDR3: TGCGACAGCAGCGAAACCGGGTCGACTAACTATGGCCACACCTTC. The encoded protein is CDSSETGSTNYGHTF.